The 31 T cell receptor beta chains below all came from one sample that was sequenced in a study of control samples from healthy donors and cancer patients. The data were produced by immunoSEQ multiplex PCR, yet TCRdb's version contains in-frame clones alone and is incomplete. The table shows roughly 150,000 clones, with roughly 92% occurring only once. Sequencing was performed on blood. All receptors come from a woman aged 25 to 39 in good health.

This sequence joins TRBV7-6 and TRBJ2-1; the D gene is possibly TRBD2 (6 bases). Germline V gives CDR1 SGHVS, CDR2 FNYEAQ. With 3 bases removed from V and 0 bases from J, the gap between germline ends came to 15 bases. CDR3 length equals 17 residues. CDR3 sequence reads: CASSLVYRGGSYNEQFF. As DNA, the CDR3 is TGTGCCAGCAGCTTGGTTTACCGGGGAGGCTCCTACAATGAGCAGTTCTTC. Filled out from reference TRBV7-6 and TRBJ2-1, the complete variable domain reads GAGVSQSPRYKVTKRGQDVALRCDPISGHVSLYWYRQALGQGPEFLTYFNYEAQQDKSGLPNDRFSAERPEGSISTLTIQRTEQRDSAMYRCASSLVYRGGSYNEQFFGPGTRLTVL.

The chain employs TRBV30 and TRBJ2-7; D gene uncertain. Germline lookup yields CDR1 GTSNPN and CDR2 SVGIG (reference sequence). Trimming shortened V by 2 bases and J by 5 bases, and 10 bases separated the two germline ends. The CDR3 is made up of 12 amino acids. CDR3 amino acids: CAWSFSTHEQYF. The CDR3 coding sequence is TGTGCCTGGAGTTTTAGTACCCACGAGCAGTACTTC.

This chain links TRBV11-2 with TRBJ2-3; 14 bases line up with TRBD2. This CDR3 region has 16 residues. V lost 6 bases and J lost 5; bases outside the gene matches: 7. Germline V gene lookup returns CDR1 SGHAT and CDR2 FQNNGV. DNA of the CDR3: TGTGCCAGCAGGGCGACTAGCGGGAGGGTGGGAGATACGCAGTATTTT. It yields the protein CASRATSGRVGDTQYF. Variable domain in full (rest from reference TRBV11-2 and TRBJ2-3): EAGVAQSPRYKIIEKRQSVAFWCNPISGHATLYWYQQILGQGPKLLIQFQNNGVVDDSQLPKDRFSAERLKGVDSTLKIQPAKLEDSAVYLCASRATSGRVGDTQYFGPGTRLTVL.

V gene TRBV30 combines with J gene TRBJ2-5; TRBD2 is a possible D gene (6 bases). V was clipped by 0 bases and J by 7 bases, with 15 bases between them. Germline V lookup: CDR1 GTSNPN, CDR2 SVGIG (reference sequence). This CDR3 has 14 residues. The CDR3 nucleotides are TGTGCCTGGAGTGTAGATTGGCAGGGAGGGACCCAGTACTTC. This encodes CAWSVDWQGGTQYF. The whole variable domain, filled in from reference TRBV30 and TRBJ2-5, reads SQTIHQWPATLVQPVGSPLSLECTVEGTSNPNLYWYRQAAGRGLQLLFYSVGIGQISSEVPQNLSASRPQDRQFILSSKKLLLSDSGFYLCAWSVDWQGGTQYFGPGTRLLVL.

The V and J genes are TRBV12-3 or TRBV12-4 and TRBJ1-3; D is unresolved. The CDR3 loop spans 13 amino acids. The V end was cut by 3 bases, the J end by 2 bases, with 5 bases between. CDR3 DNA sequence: TGTGCCAGCAGTTTGATCACTGGAAACACCATATATTTT. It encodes CASSLITGNTIYF.

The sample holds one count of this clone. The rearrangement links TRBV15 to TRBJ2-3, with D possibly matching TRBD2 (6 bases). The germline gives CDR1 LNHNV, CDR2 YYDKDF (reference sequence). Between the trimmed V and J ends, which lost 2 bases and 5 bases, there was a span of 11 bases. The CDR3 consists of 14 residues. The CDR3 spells CATSRRRAEDTQYF. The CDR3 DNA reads TGTGCCACCAGCAGAAGGAGGGCTGAAGATACGCAGTATTTT.

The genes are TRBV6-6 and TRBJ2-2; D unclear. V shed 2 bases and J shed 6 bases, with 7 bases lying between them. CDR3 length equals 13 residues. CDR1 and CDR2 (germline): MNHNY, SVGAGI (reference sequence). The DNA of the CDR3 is TGTGCCAGCAGTTACGGCTCTCCCGGGGAGCTGTTTTTT. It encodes CASSYGSPGELFF.

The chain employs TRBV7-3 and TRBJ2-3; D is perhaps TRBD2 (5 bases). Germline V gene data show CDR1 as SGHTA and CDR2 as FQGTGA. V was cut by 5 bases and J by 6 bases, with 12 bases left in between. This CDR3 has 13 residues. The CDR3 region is CASSGRPGDTQYF. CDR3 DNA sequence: TGTGCCAGCAGCGGGCGGCCGGGGGATACGCAGTATTTT. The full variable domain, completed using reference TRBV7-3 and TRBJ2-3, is GAGVSQTPSNKVTEKGKYVELRCDPISGHTALYWYRQSLGQGPEFLIYFQGTGAADDSGLPNDRFFAVRPEGSVSTLKIQRTERGDSAVYLCASSGRPGDTQYFGPGTRLTVL.

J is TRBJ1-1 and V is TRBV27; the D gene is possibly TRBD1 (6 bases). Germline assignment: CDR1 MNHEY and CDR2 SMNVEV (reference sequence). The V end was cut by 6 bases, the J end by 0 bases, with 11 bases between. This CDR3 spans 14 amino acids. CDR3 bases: TGTGCCAGCAGGACACAGGGTTTGAACACTGAAGCTTTCTTT. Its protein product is CASRTQGLNTEAFF.

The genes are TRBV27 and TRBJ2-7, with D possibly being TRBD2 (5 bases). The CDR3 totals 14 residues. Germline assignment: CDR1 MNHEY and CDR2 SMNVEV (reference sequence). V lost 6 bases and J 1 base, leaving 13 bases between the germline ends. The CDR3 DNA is TGTGCCAGCAGCTTCTACGGCGGGTCCTACGAGCAGTACTTC. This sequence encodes CASSFYGGSYEQYF.

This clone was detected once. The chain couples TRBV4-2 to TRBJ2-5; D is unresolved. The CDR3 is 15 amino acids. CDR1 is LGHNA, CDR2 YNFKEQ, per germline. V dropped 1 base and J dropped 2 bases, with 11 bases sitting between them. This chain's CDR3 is CASSQGRRIQETQYF. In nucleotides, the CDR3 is TGTGCCAGCAGCCAAGGTAGGCGGATTCAAGAGACCCAGTACTTC.

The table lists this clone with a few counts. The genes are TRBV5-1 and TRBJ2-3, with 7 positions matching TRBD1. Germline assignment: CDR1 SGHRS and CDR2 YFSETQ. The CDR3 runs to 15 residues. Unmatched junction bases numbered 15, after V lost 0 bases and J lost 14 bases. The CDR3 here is CASSLGGTARPVPYF. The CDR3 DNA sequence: TGCGCCAGCAGCTTGGGAGGGACAGCCCGTCCAGTCCCGTATTTT.

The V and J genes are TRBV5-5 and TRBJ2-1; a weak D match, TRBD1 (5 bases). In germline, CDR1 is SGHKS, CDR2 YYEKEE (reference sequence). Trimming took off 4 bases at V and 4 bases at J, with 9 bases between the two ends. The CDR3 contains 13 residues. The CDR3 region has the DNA TGTGCCAGCAGCCTGCGACAGTACAATGAGCAGTTCTTC. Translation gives CASSLRQYNEQFF.

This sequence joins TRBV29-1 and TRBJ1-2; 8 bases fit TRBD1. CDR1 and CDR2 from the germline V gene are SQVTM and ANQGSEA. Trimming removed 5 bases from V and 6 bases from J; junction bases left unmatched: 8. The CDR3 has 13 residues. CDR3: CSVMAQGANGYTF. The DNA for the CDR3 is TGCAGCGTTATGGCCCAGGGGGCAAATGGCTACACCTTC.

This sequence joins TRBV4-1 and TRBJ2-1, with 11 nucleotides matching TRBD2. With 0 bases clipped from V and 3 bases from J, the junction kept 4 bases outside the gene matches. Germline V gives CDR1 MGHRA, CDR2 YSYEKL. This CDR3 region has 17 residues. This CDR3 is CASSQEGGLAVYNEQFF. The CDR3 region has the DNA TGCGCCAGCAGCCAAGAAGGGGGACTAGCGGTCTACAATGAGCAGTTCTTC.

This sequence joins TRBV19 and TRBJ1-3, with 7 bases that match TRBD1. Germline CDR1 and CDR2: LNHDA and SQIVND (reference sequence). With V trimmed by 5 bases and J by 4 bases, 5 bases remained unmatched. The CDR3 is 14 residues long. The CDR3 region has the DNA TGTGCCAGTAGTCGGCAGGGGGACGGAAACACCATATATTTT. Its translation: CASSRQGDGNTIYF. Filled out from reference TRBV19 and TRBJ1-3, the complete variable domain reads DGGITQSPKYLFRKEGQNVTLSCEQNLNHDAMYWYRQDPGQGLRLIYYSQIVNDFQKGDIAEGYSVSREKKESFPLTVTSAQKNPTAFYLCASSRQGDGNTIYFGEGSWLTVV.

CDR3 in amino acids: CASSLVGQGSYGYTF. The CDR3 DNA is TGTGCCAGCAGCTTAGTTGGACAGGGAAGCTATGGCTACACCTTC. The chain has TRBV7-9 and TRBJ1-2, with 8 bases that match TRBD1. Trimming took 1 base from V and 4 from J; bases not matched to a gene: 5. From germline, CDR1 is SEHNR and CDR2 FQNEAQ (reference sequence). The CDR3 runs 15 residues.

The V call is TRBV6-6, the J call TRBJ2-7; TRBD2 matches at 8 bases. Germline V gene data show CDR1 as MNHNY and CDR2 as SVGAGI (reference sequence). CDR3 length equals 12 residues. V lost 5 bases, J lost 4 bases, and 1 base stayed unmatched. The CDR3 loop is CASSPGGYEQYF. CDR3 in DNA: TGTGCCAGCAGTCCGGGGGGGTACGAGCAGTACTTC.

CDR3 loop: CASSSRGPVGTQYF. In DNA, the CDR3 is TGTGCCAGCAGCTCCAGGGGCCCCGTTGGTACGCAGTATTTT. The chain combines TRBV7-3 with TRBJ2-3; weak D call: TRBD1 (6 bases). Between the trimmed V and J ends, which lost 4 bases and 8 bases, there was a span of 16 bases. The CDR3 runs to 14 residues. Germline V lookup: CDR1 SGHTA, CDR2 FQGTGA.

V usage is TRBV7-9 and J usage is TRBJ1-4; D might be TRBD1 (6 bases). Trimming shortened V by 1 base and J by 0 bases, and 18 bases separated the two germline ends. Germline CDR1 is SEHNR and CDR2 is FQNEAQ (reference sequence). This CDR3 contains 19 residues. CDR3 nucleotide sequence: TGTGCCAGCAGCTTAGGTTTCGGGTCAGGGGCAACAACTAATGAAAAACTGTTTTTT. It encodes CASSLGFGSGATTNEKLFF.

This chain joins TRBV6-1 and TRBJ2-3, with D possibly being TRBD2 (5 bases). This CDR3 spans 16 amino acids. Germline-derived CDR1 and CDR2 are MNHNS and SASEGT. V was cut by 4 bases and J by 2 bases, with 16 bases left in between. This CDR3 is CASSVEGERLTDTQYF. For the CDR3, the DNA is TGTGCCAGCAGTGTTGAGGGAGAAAGGCTCACAGATACGCAGTATTTT.

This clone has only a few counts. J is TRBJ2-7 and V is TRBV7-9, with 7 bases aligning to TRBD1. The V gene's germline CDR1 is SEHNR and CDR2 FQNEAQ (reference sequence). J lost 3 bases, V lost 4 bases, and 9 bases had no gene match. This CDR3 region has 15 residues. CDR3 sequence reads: CASSSHRGKNYEQYF. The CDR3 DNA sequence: TGTGCCAGCAGCTCCCACAGGGGTAAGAACTACGAGCAGTACTTC.

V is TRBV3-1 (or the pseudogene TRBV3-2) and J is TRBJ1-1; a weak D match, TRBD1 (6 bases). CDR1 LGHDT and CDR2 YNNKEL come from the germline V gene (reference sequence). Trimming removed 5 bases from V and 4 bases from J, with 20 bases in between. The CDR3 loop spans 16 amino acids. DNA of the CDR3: TGTGCCAGCAGCGCCCGAGGGGGGGCGAGATCCACTGAAGCTTTCTTT. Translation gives CASSARGGARSTEAFF.

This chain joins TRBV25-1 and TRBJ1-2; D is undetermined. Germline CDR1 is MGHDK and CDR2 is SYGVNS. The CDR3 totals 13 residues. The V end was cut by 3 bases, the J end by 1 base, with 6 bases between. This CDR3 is CASSEEINYGYTF. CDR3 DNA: TGTGCCAGCAGTGAGGAGATTAACTATGGCTACACCTTC.

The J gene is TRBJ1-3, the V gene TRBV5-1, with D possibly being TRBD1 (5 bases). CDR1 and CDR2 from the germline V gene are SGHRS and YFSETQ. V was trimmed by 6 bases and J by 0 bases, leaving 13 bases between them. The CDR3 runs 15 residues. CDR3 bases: TGCGCCAGCACCTCCGGGGACTTCTCTGGAAACACCATATATTTT. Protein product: CASTSGDFSGNTIYF.

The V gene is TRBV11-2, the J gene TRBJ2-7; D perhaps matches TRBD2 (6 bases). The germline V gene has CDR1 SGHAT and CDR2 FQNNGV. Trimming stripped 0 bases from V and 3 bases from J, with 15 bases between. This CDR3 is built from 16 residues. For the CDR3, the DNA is TGTGCCAGCAGCTTAGATTTTTGGGAGGAGCGCTACGAGCAGTACTTC. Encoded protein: CASSLDFWEERYEQYF. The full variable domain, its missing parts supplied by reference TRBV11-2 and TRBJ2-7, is EAGVAQSPRYKIIEKRQSVAFWCNPISGHATLYWYQQILGQGPKLLIQFQNNGVVDDSQLPKDRFSAERLKGVDSTLKIQPAKLEDSAVYLCASSLDFWEERYEQYFGPGTRLTVT.

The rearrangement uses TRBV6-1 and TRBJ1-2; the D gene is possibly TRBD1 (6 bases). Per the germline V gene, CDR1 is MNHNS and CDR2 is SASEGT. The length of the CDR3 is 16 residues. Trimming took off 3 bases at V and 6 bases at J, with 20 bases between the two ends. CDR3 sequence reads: CASSEAVFPGQHGYTF. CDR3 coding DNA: TGTGCCAGCAGTGAGGCGGTATTCCCGGGACAACATGGCTACACCTTC.

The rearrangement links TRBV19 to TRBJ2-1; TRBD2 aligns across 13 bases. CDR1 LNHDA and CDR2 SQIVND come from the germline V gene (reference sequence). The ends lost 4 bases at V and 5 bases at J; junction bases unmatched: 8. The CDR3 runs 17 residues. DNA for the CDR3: TGTGCCAGTAGTAGGGGGACTAGCGGGAAAAGGGACAATGAGCAGTTCTTC. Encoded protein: CASSRGTSGKRDNEQFF.

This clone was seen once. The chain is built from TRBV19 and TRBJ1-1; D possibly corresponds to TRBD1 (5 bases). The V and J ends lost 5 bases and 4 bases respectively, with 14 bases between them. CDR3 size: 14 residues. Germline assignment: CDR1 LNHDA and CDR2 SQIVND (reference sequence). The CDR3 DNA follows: TGTGCCAGTAGTGTCTTCAGGGACGTCACTGAAGCTTTCTTT. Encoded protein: CASSVFRDVTEAFF.

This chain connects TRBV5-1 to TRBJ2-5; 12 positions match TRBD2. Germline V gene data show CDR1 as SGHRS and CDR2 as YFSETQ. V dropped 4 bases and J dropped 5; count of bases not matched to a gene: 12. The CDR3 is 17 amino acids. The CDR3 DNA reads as TGCGCCAGCAGCCTGGGACTAGCGGGTGTAGGCGGGGAGACCCAGTACTTC. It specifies CASSLGLAGVGGETQYF.

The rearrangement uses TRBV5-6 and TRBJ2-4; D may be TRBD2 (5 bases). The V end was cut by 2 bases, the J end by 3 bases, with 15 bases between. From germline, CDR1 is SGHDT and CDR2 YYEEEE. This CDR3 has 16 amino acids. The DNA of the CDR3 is TGTGCCAGCAGCTTCCGACCGGACTTCAGCAAAAACATTCAGTACTTC. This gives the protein CASSFRPDFSKNIQYF.